Only one count was recorded for the clone carrying this TCR beta chain. Its antigen is not identified. This record belongs to a study of shared clonotypes between healthy human individuals. Genomic DNA of every subset was divided equally among multiple immunoSEQ plates. The table came from immunoSEQ multiplex PCR; TCRdb's copy has only in-frame clones and leaves some out. This table has about 600,000 clones, around 95% appearing once. The V gene lost 0 bases and the J gene lost 1 base, with 12 bases spanning the gap. The CDR3 totals 16 residues. Germline-derived CDR1 and CDR2 are MNHEY and SMNVEV (reference sequence). General observations from the study: A limitation of the genetic and exposure-history diversity represented arose from few donors. The study found lower generation probabilities in non-shared clonotypes than in those shared by all four donors.

Naive CD8 cells lacked CD45RO and underwent positive selection for CCR7, leaving out terminally differentiated effector memory CD45RA+ cells. This receptor was taken from a woman aged 30 to 39 in good health. The chain joins TRBV27 to TRBJ2-5; D not certain. Sequencing was done on a sample of naive CD8+ T cells sorted from blood. CDR3 region: CASSLSGWSSQETQYF. The CDR3 nucleotides read TGTGCCAGCAGTTTATCGGGATGGAGTTCCCAAGAGACCCAGTACTTC.